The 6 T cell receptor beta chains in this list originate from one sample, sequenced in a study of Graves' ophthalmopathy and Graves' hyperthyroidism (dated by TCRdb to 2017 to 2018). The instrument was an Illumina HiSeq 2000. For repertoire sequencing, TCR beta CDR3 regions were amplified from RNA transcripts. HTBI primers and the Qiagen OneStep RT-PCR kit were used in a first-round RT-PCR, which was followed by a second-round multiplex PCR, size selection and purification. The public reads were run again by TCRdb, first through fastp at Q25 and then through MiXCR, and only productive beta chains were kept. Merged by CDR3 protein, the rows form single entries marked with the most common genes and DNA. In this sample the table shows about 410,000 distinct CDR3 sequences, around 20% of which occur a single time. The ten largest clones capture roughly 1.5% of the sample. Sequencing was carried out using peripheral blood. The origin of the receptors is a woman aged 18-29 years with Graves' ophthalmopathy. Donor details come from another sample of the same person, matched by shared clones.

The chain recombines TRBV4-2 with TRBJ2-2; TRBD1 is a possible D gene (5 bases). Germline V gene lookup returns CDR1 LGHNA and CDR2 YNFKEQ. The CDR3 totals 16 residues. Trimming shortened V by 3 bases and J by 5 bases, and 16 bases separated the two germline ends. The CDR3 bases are TGTGCCAGCAGCCAGCCGGGCAGGGAAGAAACCGGGGAGCTGTTTTTT. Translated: CASSQPGREETGELFF.

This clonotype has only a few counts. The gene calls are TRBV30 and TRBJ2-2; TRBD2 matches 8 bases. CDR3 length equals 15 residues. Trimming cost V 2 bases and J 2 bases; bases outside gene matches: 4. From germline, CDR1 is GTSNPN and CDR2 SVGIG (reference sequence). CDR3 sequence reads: CAWSRGGGNTGELFF. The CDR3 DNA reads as TGTGCCTGGAGTCGGGGGGGTGGTAACACCGGGGAGCTGTTTTTT.

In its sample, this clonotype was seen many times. The DNA of the CDR3 is TGTGCCAGCAGTTACGCGAGGACGGTGGATTCACCCCTCCACTTT. This codes for CASSYARTVDSPLHF. This rearrangement joins TRBV6-2 or TRBV6-3 to TRBJ1-6, with D uncertain. V was shortened by 2 bases and J by 8 bases, with 13 bases between the two germline ends. CDR1 MNHEY and CDR2 SVGEGT come from the germline V gene. The CDR3 is made up of 15 amino acids.

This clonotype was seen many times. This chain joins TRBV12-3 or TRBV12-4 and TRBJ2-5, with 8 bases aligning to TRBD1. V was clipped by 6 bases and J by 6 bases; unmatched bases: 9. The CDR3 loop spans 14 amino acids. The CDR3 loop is CASSTGGDQQTQYF. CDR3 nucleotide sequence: TGTGCCAGCAGCACAGGGGGAGATCAACAGACCCAGTACTTC.

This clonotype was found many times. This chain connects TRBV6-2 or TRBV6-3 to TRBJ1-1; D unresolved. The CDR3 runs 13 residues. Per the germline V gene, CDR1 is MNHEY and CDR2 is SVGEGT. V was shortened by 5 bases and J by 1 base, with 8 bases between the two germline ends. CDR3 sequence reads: CASSAQSNTEAFF. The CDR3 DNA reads TGTGCCAGCAGTGCCCAGTCGAACACTGAAGCTTTCTTT.

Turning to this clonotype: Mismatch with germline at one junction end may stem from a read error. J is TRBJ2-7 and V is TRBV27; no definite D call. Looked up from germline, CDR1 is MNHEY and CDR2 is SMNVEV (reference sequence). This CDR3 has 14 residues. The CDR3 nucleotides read TGTGCCAGCAGATTATCGCCTAGCTCCTACGAGCAGTACTTC. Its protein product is CASRLSPSSYEQYF.